Listed below are T cell receptor beta chains from one sample, sequenced in a study of cytomegalovirus exposure and HLA in healthy donors. Clones were sequenced by immunoSEQ multiplex PCR, and TCRdb holds only the in-frame ones, with some missing. The table shows 110,000 to 150,000 clones, with approximately 9% occurring only once. What was sequenced was PBMCs. The origin of the receptors is a male donor in good health and CMV-seronegative. Both conserved end residues are part of each CDR3. The D gene is left open where the match is weak. A clone size is listed for some rows: how often the clone was seen (once, few, many), or a class if it is expanded.

J | V | D | size | DNA | CDR3
TRBJ2-5 | TRBV7-9 | . | few | TGTGCCAGCAGCTTAGTGCGGGAGACCCAGTACTTC | CASSLVRETQYF
TRBJ2-5 | TRBV6-5 | . | . | TGTGCCAGCAGTTCGGGGAGAGCGGGAGAGACCCAGTACTTC | CASSSGRAGETQYF
TRBJ2-2 | TRBV7-2 | . | . | TGTGCCAGCAGCTCCGGGACTCACGCAGGGCTGTTTTTT | CASSSGTHAGLFF
TRBJ1-1 | TRBV9 | . | . | TGTGCCAGCACTCCACGCACCGGGAACACTGAAGCTTTCTTT | CASTPRTGNTEAFF
TRBJ2-1 | TRBV19 | . | . | TGTGCCAGTAGTATTGCAGGGGCTGCCTACAATGAGCAGTTCTTC | CASSIAGAAYNEQFF
TRBJ2-7 | TRBV6-9 | . | once | TGTGCCAGCAGTTACCATCCCTCGGGGAGGGTAGACAGGACCTACGAGCAGTACTTC | CASSYHPSGRVDRTYEQYF
TRBJ1-2 | TRBV28 | . | . | TGTGCCAGCAGTTTAGTTGGGGCCCCCTACTATGGCTACACCTTC | CASSLVGAPYYGYTF
TRBJ1-2 | TRBV7-8 | . | . | TGTGCCAGCAGCTTAGCTTTGGCAGGATCCTATGGCTACACCTTC | CASSLALAGSYGYTF
TRBJ1-2 | TRBV30 | . | few | TGTGCCTGGAGTGTAGGACGGGGTGGCTACACCTTC | CAWSVGRGGYTF
TRBJ2-7 | TRBV29-1 | TRBD1 | . | TGCAGCGCAGGGACAGCCTACGAGCAGTACTTC | CSAGTAYEQYF
TRBJ1-4 | TRBV5-4 | TRBD1 | . | TGTGCCAGCAGCTTGTGGGGACAGGGAGATGAAAAACTGTTTTTT | CASSLWGQGDEKLFF
TRBJ2-1 | TRBV5-6 | . | few | TGTGCCAGCAGCTTGGAGCTAGCCACTACAAGGGAGCAGTTCTTC | CASSLELATTREQFF
TRBJ2-7 | TRBV7-2 | . | few | TGTGCCAGCAGCCGCCGAGGGGAGCAGTACTTC | CASSRRGEQYF
TRBJ2-7 | TRBV28 | . | few | TGTGCCAGCAGTTACACGGACAGCTACGAGCAGTACTTC | CASSYTDSYEQYF
TRBJ1-1 | TRBV4-3 | . | . | TGCGCCAGCAGCCTACTCCCGGAGGGGAACACTGAAGCTTTCTTT | CASSLLPEGNTEAFF
TRBJ2-7 | TRBV27 | TRBD2 | few | TGTGCCAGCAGCCCCTCTAGCGGACCAGTATCCTACGAGCAGTACTTC | CASSPSSGPVSYEQYF
TRBJ2-7 | TRBV6-5 | . | . | TGTGCCAGCAGTTCCCAGGGGAGCGAGCAGTACTTC | CASSSQGSEQYF
TRBJ2-3 | TRBV6-1 | . | . | TGTGCCAGCAGTGAAGCCCCCAGGGCCGGCACGCAGTATTTT | CASSEAPRAGTQYF
TRBJ2-1 | TRBV5-4 | . | . | TGTGCCAGCAGCTCGTCAGGGGATGAGCAGTTCTTC | CASSSSGDEQFF
TRBJ2-2 | TRBV27 | . | few | TGTGCCAGCAGTTTAAGACAGCCCGGGGAGCTGTTTTTT | CASSLRQPGELFF
TRBJ1-1 | TRBV29-1 | . | . | TGCAGCGTTGTCATACAGGGTTACACTGAAGCTTTCTTT | CSVVIQGYTEAFF
TRBJ2-3 | TRBV27 | . | . | TGTGCCAGCAGTTTACGAGCAAACACAGATACGCAGTATTTT | CASSLRANTDTQYF
TRBJ2-4 | TRBV4-1 | . | . | TGCGCCAGCAGCCAAGATGAGAACATTCAGTACTTC | CASSQDENIQYF
TRBJ2-4 | TRBV5-6 | . | few | TGTGCCAGCAGCTTGTGGCGGGATCGGAACATTCAGTACTTC | CASSLWRDRNIQYF
TRBJ2-3 | TRBV19 | . | . | TGTGCCAGTAGCCTGGGGGGGGCTTGGGCAGATACGCAGTATTTT | CASSLGGAWADTQYF
TRBJ1-5 | TRBV6-1 | TRBD1 | few | TGTGCCAGCAGTCAAGACAGGGGACTGAATCAGCCCCAGCATTTT | CASSQDRGLNQPQHF
TRBJ2-6 | TRBV5-1 | . | few | TGCGCCAGCAGTTTTATGGAGGGGTCTGGGGCCAACGTCCTGACTTTC | CASSFMEGSGANVLTF
TRBJ2-1 | TRBV18 | TRBD2 | . | TGTGCCAGCTCACTTGATCTAGCGGGAGGGCTCAATGAGCAGTTCTTC | CASSLDLAGGLNEQFF
TRBJ2-5 | TRBV19 | . | few | TGTGCCAGTAGTGCCCCAGGCGCCTGGCAAGGGACCCAGTACTTC | CASSAPGAWQGTQYF
TRBJ2-2 | TRBV19 | TRBD1 | . | TGTGCCAGTAAGGCGGGACAGGGTTACACCGGGGAGCTGTTTTTT | CASKAGQGYTGELFF
TRBJ1-3 | TRBV6-1 | . | . | TGTGCCAGCAGTGAAGTCCAAGGAAACACCATATATTTT | CASSEVQGNTIYF
TRBJ2-7 | TRBV5-1 | . | few | TGCGCCAGCAGCTTAATTCGAGGGTCCGAGCAGTACTTC | CASSLIRGSEQYF
TRBJ1-5 | TRBV28 | TRBD1 | few | TGTGCCAGCAGTTTCCCGGACAGGGTCGATCAGCCCCAGCATTTT | CASSFPDRVDQPQHF
TRBJ2-7 | TRBV2 | TRBD1 | few | TGTGCCACCCTAACAACAAGGGACAGCAGAAATTACGAGCAGTACTTC | CATLTTRDSRNYEQYF
TRBJ1-2 | TRBV4-3 | TRBD1 | few | TGCGCCAGCAGCCAAGATCCGGGACAGAGCTACTATGGCTACACCTTC | CASSQDPGQSYYGYTF
TRBJ1-2 | TRBV7-2 | . | . | TGTGCCAGCAGCCCTTCTCTGGGGGCGCTGGATGGCTACACCTTC | CASSPSLGALDGYTF
TRBJ1-1 | TRBV7-9 | . | . | TGTGCCAGCAGCGACCTACTTCAAGGGGTATGGACTGAAGCTTTCTTT | CASSDLLQGVWTEAFF
TRBJ2-7 | TRBV19 | TRBD1 | few | TGTGCCAGTAGTCTCCGGGGACAGACGTACGAGCAGTACTTC | CASSLRGQTYEQYF
TRBJ2-7 | TRBV28 | TRBD1 | few | TGTGCCAGCAGTTTACTATCGGACAGGACCTCCTACGAGCAGTACTTC | CASSLLSDRTSYEQYF
TRBJ2-1 | TRBV7-2 | . | few | TGTGCCAGCAGCTTCGGCACAGGGGGAGGGAATGAGCAGTTCTTC | CASSFGTGGGNEQFF
TRBJ2-2 | TRBV7-9 | TRBD1 | few | TGTGCCAGCAGTTTGACAGGGATGGACACCGGGGAGCTGTTTTTT | CASSLTGMDTGELFF
TRBJ2-2 | TRBV5-1 | . | . | TGCGCCAGCAGCTCAGGACACCTCACCGGGGAGCTGTTTTTT | CASSSGHLTGELFF
TRBJ2-7 | TRBV2 | TRBD2 | . | TGTGCCAGCAGTGAAGGGGTAGCGGGGGACTACGAGCAGTACTTC | CASSEGVAGDYEQYF
TRBJ2-5 | TRBV2 | TRBD2 | . | TGTGCCAGCGGGTGGACTAGCGGGAGGGGGACCCAGTACTTC | CASGWTSGRGTQYF
TRBJ2-1 | TRBV5-1 | . | few | TGCGCCAGCAGCTGGACTAACAATGAGCAGTTCTTC | CASSWTNNEQFF
TRBJ1-1 | TRBV7-2 | TRBD1 | few | TGTGCCAGCAGCTTAGAGGGGGCCTGGTCCACTGAAGCTTTCTTT | CASSLEGAWSTEAFF
TRBJ2-2 | TRBV10-2 | . | few | TGCGCCAGCATAGCCACGAGAAACACCGGGGAGCTGTTTTTT | CASIATRNTGELFF
TRBJ2-1 | TRBV7-3 | TRBD2 | few | TGTGCCAGCAGCTCCCGAGCTAGCGGGGACCCCTCCTACAATGAGCAGTTCTTC | CASSSRASGDPSYNEQFF
TRBJ2-1 | TRBV5-6 | TRBD1 | . | TGTGCCAGCAGCTTAAACAGGGGTAATGAGCAGTTCTTC | CASSLNRGNEQFF
TRBJ2-2 | TRBV7-9 | . | . | TGTGCCAGCAGCTCCCAGTTAGGGGGGAACACCGGGGAGCTGTTTTTT | CASSSQLGGNTGELFF